Here is one T cell receptor beta chain with its context. Antigen: not known. These data belong to a study of CD8+ T cells in alopecia areata. Trimming took off 4 bases at V and 2 bases at J, with 10 bases between the two ends. Germline assignment: CDR1 SQVTM and CDR2 ANQGSEA. The CDR3 has 13 amino acids. Reverse transcribed after extraction, RNA yielded cDNA as the sequencing template. Sequenced by immunoSEQ multiplex PCR; TCRdb stores in-frame clones only, minus some. The sample records about 82,000 clones, 45% to 60% being singletons. Overall study results and limits: TCR sharing across patients was less clear than in mice, possibly HLA-related.

Sample: NKG2D-high CD8+ T cells sorted from blood. The receptor was derived from a human donor with alopecia areata. The chain carries TRBV29-1 and TRBJ2-3; no clear D gene. As DNA, the CDR3 is TGCAGCGTTGGACCATACCCCACAGATACGCAGTATTTT. This translates into CSVGPYPTDTQYF.